What follows are 24 T cell receptor beta chains derived from one specimen sequenced in a study of CD4 T cells in relation to SARS-CoV-2 and coronaviruses. Libraries were prepared by immunoSEQ multiplex PCR; TCRdb keeps only in-frame clonotypes and omits some of them. The sample includes 37,000 or so clones, approximately 85% seen only once; the top ten take less than 4%. Material for sequencing was memory CD4+ T cells from PBMCs. The origin of the receptors is an adult with COVID-19.

The chain carries TRBV5-6 and TRBJ1-1; a possible D gene is TRBD1 (5 bases). Germline V lookup: CDR1 SGHDT, CDR2 YYEEEE. Trimming shortened V by 4 bases and J by 1 base, and 11 bases separated the two germline ends. The CDR3 runs to 14 residues. CDR3 DNA sequence: TGTGCCAGCAGCACCGGGACGGAGAACACTGAAGCTTTCTTT. Its translation is CASSTGTENTEAFF.

V is TRBV5-4 and J is TRBJ1-1; 8 bases fit TRBD1. The junction had 7 bases not matched to a gene; V was cut back by 4 bases and J by 5 bases. CDR1 and CDR2 (germline): SGHNT, YYREEE (reference sequence). The CDR3 runs to 14 residues. CDR3 DNA sequence: TGTGCCAGCAGCACCACAGGGGGATGGACTGAAGCTTTCTTT. This encodes CASSTTGGWTEAFF.

In nucleotides, the CDR3 is TGTGCCAGCAGCCCCCAAATTGACACAGATACGCAGTATTTT. Residues: CASSPQIDTDTQYF. The chain joins TRBV7-2 to TRBJ2-3; D not certain. CDR3 length: 14 amino acids. The V and J ends lost 5 bases and 2 bases respectively, with 11 bases between them. CDR1 and CDR2 (germline): SGHTA, FQGNSA. Combining the CDR3 with reference TRBV7-2 and TRBJ2-3 gives the whole variable domain GAGVSQSPSNKVTEKGKDVELRCDPISGHTALYWYRQSLGQGLEFLIYFQGNSAPDKSGLPSDRFSAERTGGSVSTLTIQRTQQEDSAVYLCASSPQIDTDTQYFGPGTRLTVL.

V gene TRBV6-5 combines with J gene TRBJ1-2; a possible D gene is TRBD1 (6 bases). Trimming cost V 7 bases and J 8 bases, with 14 bases left between them. Germline lookup yields CDR1 MNHEY and CDR2 SVGAGI. This CDR3 is 12 amino acids long. The CDR3 spells CASTGGQRGYTF. The CDR3 DNA sequence: TGTGCCAGCACCGGGGGGCAGCGGGGCTACACCTTC.

This clone was seen a single time. The chain recombines TRBV6-5 with TRBJ1-6; D perhaps matches TRBD1 (5 bases). This CDR3 contains 15 residues. Deletions cut 2 bases from V and 0 bases from J, with 5 bases between. The germline V gene has CDR1 MNHEY and CDR2 SVGAGI. CDR3 coding DNA: TGTGCCAGCAGTTACACAGGCTCCTATAATTCACCCCTCCACTTT. This sequence encodes CASSYTGSYNSPLHF.

The DNA for the CDR3 is TGTGCCAGCTCACAAGAAGGACAGGGTTATATTGAAGCTTTCTTT. Protein sequence: CASSQEGQGYIEAFF. This chain links TRBV18 with TRBJ1-1; 8 bases match TRBD1. The CDR3 extends over 15 amino acids. The germline gives CDR1 KGHSH, CDR2 LQKENI. Losses at the gene ends were 4 bases for V and 7 bases for J; bases not matched to a gene: 11. Drawing the rest from reference TRBV18 and TRBJ1-1, the complete variable domain is NAGVMQNPRHLVRRRGQEARLRCSPMKGHSHVYWYRQLPEEGLKFMVYLQKENIIDESGMPKERFSAEFPKEGPSILRIQQVVRGDSAAYFCASSQEGQGYIEAFFGQGTRLTVV.

This sequence joins TRBV7-9 and TRBJ2-5; 9 bases are a match to TRBD2. The germline gives CDR1 SEHNR, CDR2 FQNEAQ (reference sequence). There are 15 residues in the CDR3. The V gene end was trimmed by 4 bases and the J gene end by 6 bases; junction bases not matched to a gene: 9. The CDR3 region is CASSSKLAGEQTQYF. The DNA for the CDR3 is TGTGCCAGCAGCTCAAAACTAGCGGGCGAACAGACCCAGTACTTC.

The chain carries TRBV29-1 and TRBJ2-1; D perhaps matches TRBD2 (5 bases). Trimming cost V 4 bases and J 6 bases, with 13 bases left between them. The CDR3 length is 13 residues. From germline, CDR1 is SQVTM and CDR2 ANQGSEA. The chain's CDR3 is CSVGESYGNEQFF. The CDR3 nucleotides read TGCAGCGTTGGGGAGTCCTACGGCAATGAGCAGTTCTTC.

The chain recombines TRBV27 with TRBJ2-1; TRBD1 agrees at 10 bases. This CDR3 contains 15 residues. Germline CDR1 reads MNHEY; CDR2 reads SMNVEV (reference sequence). V shed 6 bases and J 9 bases; nucleotides not matched to a gene: 11. The CDR3 spells CASSLTGGALGEQFF. In DNA, the CDR3 is TGTGCCAGCAGCCTGACAGGGGGCGCTTTGGGTGAGCAGTTCTTC.

The chain employs TRBV10-3 and TRBJ1-2; 8 bases match TRBD1. The germline V gene has CDR1 ENHRY and CDR2 SYGVKD. The CDR3 extends over 14 amino acids. The ends lost 6 bases at V and 8 bases at J; junction bases unmatched: 11. Here the CDR3 DNA reads TGTGCCATCAGCCTTCCCCAGGGGGCCAGGGGCTACACCTTC. The encoded protein is CAISLPQGARGYTF.

The chain carries TRBV4-2 and TRBJ1-5, with 12 nucleotides matching TRBD1. From germline, CDR1 is LGHNA and CDR2 YNFKEQ. The length of the CDR3 is 16 residues. With 0 bases clipped from V and 6 bases from J, the junction kept 3 bases outside the gene matches. The CDR3 sequence is CASSQEGTGGSQPQHF. CDR3 DNA: TGTGCCAGCAGCCAAGAAGGGACAGGGGGCTCTCAGCCCCAGCATTTT.

The V gene is TRBV7-3, the J gene TRBJ2-7; the D is unclear. The CDR3 extends over 15 amino acids. CDR1 is SGHTA, CDR2 FQGTGA, per germline. The germline V and J ends were trimmed by 1 base and 2 bases, with 12 bases remaining between them. CDR3 nucleotide sequence: TGTGCCAGCAGCTTAATTCCTATGCCCCCCTACGAGCAGTACTTC. Its translation: CASSLIPMPPYEQYF.

The gene calls are TRBV6-2 or TRBV6-3 and TRBJ1-5; D gene ambiguous. Germline lookup yields CDR1 MNHEY and CDR2 SVGEGT. The CDR3 is made up of 15 amino acids. Trimming took 0 bases from V and 3 from J, leaving 9 bases between them. CDR3 loop: CASSYSVQLNQPQHF. The CDR3, as DNA: TGTGCCAGCAGTTACTCGGTCCAGCTCAATCAGCCCCAGCATTTT.

The V gene is TRBV28, the J gene TRBJ2-1; D not certain. There are 13 residues in the CDR3. In germline, CDR1 is MDHEN, CDR2 SYDVKM. With 6 bases removed from V and 0 bases from J, the gap between germline ends came to 6 bases. CDR3 sequence (DNA): TGTGCCAGCAGAACCAACTCCTACAATGAGCAGTTCTTC. Protein product: CASRTNSYNEQFF. The variable domain in full, with the rest retrieved from reference TRBV28 and TRBJ2-1, is DVKVTQSSRYLVKRTGEKVFLECVQDMDHENMFWYRQDPGLGLRLIYFSYDVKMKEKGDIPEGYSVSREKKERFSLILESASTNQTSMYLCASRTNSYNEQFFGPGTRLTVL.

The chain employs TRBV7-2 and TRBJ2-2, with D perhaps being TRBD1 or TRBD2 (5 bases each). The germline CDR1 and CDR2 sequences are SGHTA and FQGNSA. V was pared by 5 bases and J by 3 bases, with 16 bases between. This CDR3 comprises 16 residues. CDR3 protein: CASSPLFVGDTGELFF. Written as DNA, the CDR3 is TGTGCCAGCAGCCCTCTTTTTGTGGGGGACACCGGGGAGCTGTTTTTT.

The chain couples TRBV27 to TRBJ2-5, with unresolved D. Germline-derived CDR1 and CDR2 are MNHEY and SMNVEV (reference sequence). The V gene lost 3 bases and the J gene lost 1 base, with 6 bases spanning the gap. The CDR3 has 13 amino acids. CDR3: CASSLSVQETQYF. The CDR3 nucleotides are TGTGCCAGCAGTTTGAGTGTCCAAGAGACCCAGTACTTC.

The rearrangement joins TRBV28 to TRBJ2-5, with D perhaps TRBD1 or TRBD2 (5 bases each). The CDR3 is made up of 12 amino acids. Looked up from germline, CDR1 is MDHEN and CDR2 is SYDVKM. The germline V and J ends were trimmed by 11 bases and 4 bases, with 14 bases remaining between them. Written as DNA, the CDR3 is TGTGCCGCTTCGGGGCAGAGAGAGACCCAGTACTTC. Its translation is CAASGQRETQYF.

The chain uses TRBV5-4 and TRBJ2-5; 7 bases line up with TRBD1. Germline CDR1 and CDR2: SGHNT and YYREEE (reference sequence). J gave up 5 bases and V 4 bases, and 5 bases lay outside the gene matches. The CDR3 is 13 amino acids. In DNA form, the CDR3 reads TGTGCCAGCAGCCAACAGGGGCTGGAGACCCAGTACTTC. Amino acids: CASSQQGLETQYF. The full variable domain, completed using reference TRBV5-4 and TRBJ2-5, is ETGVTQSPTHLIKTRGQQVTLRCSSQSGHNTVSWYQQALGQGPQFIFQYYREEENGRGNFPPRFSGLQFPNYSSELNVNALELDDSALYLCASSQQGLETQYFGPGTRLLVL.

V is TRBV18 and J is TRBJ2-3; no clear D. CDR1 KGHSH and CDR2 LQKENI come from the germline V gene. V lost 3 bases to trimming and J lost 0 bases, with 4 bases between them. The CDR3 runs 13 residues. Written as DNA, the CDR3 is TGTGCCAGCTCACCGGCGAGCACAGATACGCAGTATTTT. Translation gives CASSPASTDTQYF.

This chain uses TRBV29-1 with TRBJ1-2; D may be TRBD1 (6 bases). The CDR3 sequence is 14 residues long. Germline lookup yields CDR1 SQVTM and CDR2 ANQGSEA. Trimming shortened V by 7 bases and J by 4 bases, and 19 bases separated the two germline ends. The DNA of the CDR3 is TGCAGCGGGACCGGTGGGGGCCTGGGCTATGGCTACACCTTC. Residues: CSGTGGGLGYGYTF.

J is TRBJ2-7 and V is TRBV7-8, with D perhaps assigned TRBD1 or TRBD2 (6 bases each). Trimming shortened V by 1 base and J by 2 bases, and 12 bases separated the two germline ends. Germline CDR1 and CDR2: SGHVS and FQNEAQ. The CDR3 extends over 15 amino acids. DNA for the CDR3: TGTGCCAGCAGCTTAGGTGGGGGGCGAACCTACGAGCAGTACTTC. Amino acid sequence: CASSLGGGRTYEQYF.

The V and J genes are TRBV7-9 and TRBJ2-5; possible D gene TRBD1, 7 bases. Trimming left V 0 bases short and J 2 bases short, with 19 bases between. The CDR3 is 18 residues long. Germline V gives CDR1 SEHNR, CDR2 FQNEAQ (reference sequence). The CDR3 bases are TGTGCCAGCAGCTTAGCGCTAGGTCAGGGGGGATCACAAGAGACCCAGTACTTC. Amino acid sequence: CASSLALGQGGSQETQYF.

The V gene is TRBV9, the J gene TRBJ2-2, with TRBD1 matching over 8 bases. V was clipped by 3 bases and J by 2 bases; unmatched bases: 15. From germline, CDR1 is SGDLS and CDR2 YYNGEE. The CDR3 consists of 19 residues. The CDR3, as DNA: TGTGCCAGCAGCGGACAGGGGCTAATTAACGGGCCTAACACCGGGGAGCTGTTTTTT. This gives the protein CASSGQGLINGPNTGELFF. The complete variable domain, with remaining parts taken from reference TRBV9 and TRBJ2-2, reads DSGVTQTPKHLITATGQRVTLRCSPRSGDLSVYWYQQSLDQGLQFLIQYYNGEERAKGNILERFSAQQFPDLHSELNLSSLELGDSALYFCASSGQGLINGPNTGELFFGEGSRLTVL.

The V call is TRBV30, the J call TRBJ2-5; no firm D call. V lost 4 bases and J 0 bases, leaving 9 bases between the germline ends. Germline-derived CDR1 and CDR2 are GTSNPN and SVGIG (reference sequence). This CDR3 region has 13 residues. CDR3 in amino acids: CAWNLAYQETQYF. The DNA for the CDR3 is TGTGCCTGGAACTTGGCGTACCAAGAGACCCAGTACTTC.